The source of this T cell receptor (beta chain) is a study of cytotoxic CD8 clonotypes in ibrutinib-treated CLL. Looking at the study overall: The patients, about ten relapsed/refractory and 15 treatment-naive, included about 18 who were IGHV unmutated.

Measured with immunoSEQ multiplex PCR; TCRdb has only the in-frame clones, and not every one. This table has 20,000 to 30,000 clones, 65% to 80% appearing once. CDR3 length: 14 amino acids. The V and J ends lost 5 bases and 6 bases, in that order; junction bases with no gene match: 9. Germline V gene lookup returns CDR1 LNHDA and CDR2 SQIVND (reference sequence). This chain links TRBV19 with TRBJ1-1, with 7 bases matching TRBD1. The TCR originated in a human donor with chronic lymphocytic leukemia. The specimen was PBMCs, collected after 12 months of ibrutinib treatment. In DNA form, the CDR3 reads TGTGCCAGTAGTTTCCTAGACAGGGCTCCTGAAGCTTTCTTT. This gives the protein CASSFLDRAPEAFF. The full variable domain, in which reference TRBV19 and TRBJ1-1 provide the parts outside the CDR3, is DGGITQSPKYLFRKEGQNVTLSCEQNLNHDAMYWYRQDPGQGLRLIYYSQIVNDFQKGDIAEGYSVSREKKESFPLTVTSAQKNPTAFYLCASSFLDRAPEAFFGQGTRLTVV.